Listed below are T cell receptor beta chains from one sample, sequenced in a study of shared clonotypes between healthy human individuals. Sequenced by immunoSEQ multiplex PCR; TCRdb stores in-frame clones only, minus some. The table lists about 1 million clones, approximately 70% of them singletons, with around 1.5% in the top ten. The sequenced sample consisted of memory CD4+ T cells sorted from blood. The receptors stem from a man younger than 30 in good health. Both conserved end residues are part of each CDR3. A D gene is named only where the DNA matches it firmly. A clone size is listed for some rows: how often the clone was seen (once, few, many), or a class if it is expanded.

CDR3nt,CDR3aa,v_gene,d_gene,j_gene,abundance
TGTGCCAGCAGTTTGGGACCTTCCCGCTACGAGCAGTACTTC,CASSLGPSRYEQYF,TRBV27,.,TRBJ2-7,.
TGCGCCAGCAGCCAAGGGGACGGACTCTATGGCTACACCTTC,CASSQGDGLYGYTF,TRBV4-1,.,TRBJ1-2,.
TGTGCCAGCACGGGCGGGGGTGGCAACACAGATACGCAGTATTTT,CASTGGGGNTDTQYF,TRBV28,TRBD2,TRBJ2-3,.
TGTGCCAGCAGTACCTCGGGGGGGAACACCGGGGAGCTGTTTTTT,CASSTSGGNTGELFF,TRBV6-5,TRBD2,TRBJ2-2,.
TGTGCCAGCACCGTGACTAGCGCCACGTTCTACGAGCAGTACTTC,CASTVTSATFYEQYF,TRBV6-1,TRBD2,TRBJ2-7,.
TGTGCCAGCAAAGGGCGGGTTGGCGGGGTATCACCCCTCCACTTT,CASKGRVGGVSPLHF,TRBV27,.,TRBJ1-6,.
TGTGCCAGTAGTATTTTGTCCGGGACCAATGAAAAACTGTTTTTT,CASSILSGTNEKLFF,TRBV19,.,TRBJ1-4,.
TGTGCCAGCAGCTTGGCGCTGGGCGCGCAGTTCTTC,CASSLALGAQFF,TRBV5-5,.,TRBJ2-1,.
TGTGCCAGCAGCTTAGCAGGGAACAATCAGCCCCAGCATTTT,CASSLAGNNQPQHF,TRBV7-2,.,TRBJ1-5,.
TGTGCCTGGAACAGGGGAGGAGGCAATCAGCCCCAGCATTTT,CAWNRGGGNQPQHF,TRBV30,TRBD1,TRBJ1-5,.
TGCAGCGTTGAATCCCAAGTTAACTATGGCTACACCTTC,CSVESQVNYGYTF,TRBV29-1,.,TRBJ1-2,.
TGTGCCAGCCAAGGCGGGGGGGCCTCCTACAATGAGCAGTTCTTC,CASQGGGASYNEQFF,TRBV6-6,TRBD2,TRBJ2-1,few
TGTGCCAGCAGCTTGGGATACTACTCCTACAATGAGCAGTTCTTC,CASSLGYYSYNEQFF,TRBV5-5,.,TRBJ2-1,.
TGTGCCATCAGTGATAGGGGTGGGGAGACCCAGTACTTC,CAISDRGGETQYF,TRBV10-3,.,TRBJ2-5,.
TGTGCCAGCAGCCCAACGACAGGGGGGAATGAAAAACTGTTTTTT,CASSPTTGGNEKLFF,TRBV6-1,TRBD1,TRBJ1-4,.
TGTGCCAGCAGTGAAGCAAGGCTAGCGGGGGCCCAGACCCAGTACTTC,CASSEARLAGAQTQYF,TRBV2,TRBD2,TRBJ2-5,.
TGTGCCAGCAAGAGGGGACAGGGACATAATTCACCCCTCCACTTT,CASKRGQGHNSPLHF,TRBV27,TRBD1,TRBJ1-6,.
TGTGCCAGCTCACCACTCCAAGAGACCCAGTACTTC,CASSPLQETQYF,TRBV18,.,TRBJ2-5,.
TGTGCCAGCAGTAACGGACAGGACGGGTCGGGCTACACCTTC,CASSNGQDGSGYTF,TRBV2,TRBD1,TRBJ1-2,.
TGTGCCAGCAGCCAAGGTAGATCGGCAGATACGCAGTATTTT,CASSQGRSADTQYF,TRBV14,.,TRBJ2-3,.
TGTGCCTGGAGCGGAGAAAAACTGTTTTTT,CAWSGEKLFF,TRBV30,.,TRBJ1-4,.
TGTGCCAGCAGCCGCAATTGGGCAGGCATTAATGAAAAACTGTTTTTT,CASSRNWAGINEKLFF,TRBV4-2,.,TRBJ1-4,.
TGCGCCAGCAGCCAGGGGACAGGCCAAAATTCACCCCTCCACTTT,CASSQGTGQNSPLHF,TRBV4-3,TRBD1,TRBJ1-6,few
TGTGCCAGCAGCCAAGAAATTAGGGGCTCCTACGAGCAGTACTTC,CASSQEIRGSYEQYF,TRBV4-2,.,TRBJ2-7,.
TGTGCCTGCCTCCTCGATCTAGCGGGCTCCTACAATGAGCAGTTCTTC,CACLLDLAGSYNEQFF,TRBV6-6,TRBD2,TRBJ2-1,many
TGTGCCAGCAGTTTATGGGGTGGCAATGAGCAGTTCTTC,CASSLWGGNEQFF,TRBV27,.,TRBJ2-1,.
TGTGCCAGCAGTTTCACGACCAGGGGCGGTGATCAGCCCCAGCATTTT,CASSFTTRGGDQPQHF,TRBV28,.,TRBJ1-5,.
TGTGCCAGCAGTGATCAGGGGAGCTCTGGAAACACCATATATTTT,CASSDQGSSGNTIYF,TRBV2,.,TRBJ1-3,.
TGTGCCAGCAGTTCCGGGACAGCGGATGGCTACACCTTC,CASSSGTADGYTF,TRBV28,TRBD1,TRBJ1-2,.
TGTGCCAGCAGTTACGGGACAGGCAATCAGCCCCAGCATTTT,CASSYGTGNQPQHF,TRBV6-6,TRBD1,TRBJ1-5,.
TGTGCCAGCACCGGTGGGCTAGCGGGGGGGCCGGGGACAGATACGCAGTATTTT,CASTGGLAGGPGTDTQYF,TRBV19,TRBD2,TRBJ2-3,.
TGTGCCAGCTCACCACCGGTTACAGGGCAGTGGTGGACCCAGTACTTC,CASSPPVTGQWWTQYF,TRBV18,.,TRBJ2-5,.
TGTGCCAGCAGTACCCGGAGTGGGGGATACGGGGCCAACGTCCTGACTTTC,CASSTRSGGYGANVLTF,TRBV27,.,TRBJ2-6,.
TGTGCCAGCAGCTTGAGTGGCAGAACCACAGATACGCAGTATTTT,CASSLSGRTTDTQYF,TRBV5-8,.,TRBJ2-3,.
TGTGCCAGCAGTCCCCGCGGACAGGGTGCCTACGAGCAGTACTTC,CASSPRGQGAYEQYF,TRBV27,TRBD1,TRBJ2-7,.
TGTGCCAGCAGTTTGAGTCGCTACGAGCAGTACTTC,CASSLSRYEQYF,TRBV28,.,TRBJ2-7,.
TGTGCCAGCAGCGTATCGAACGGTGAGCAGTACTTC,CASSVSNGEQYF,TRBV7-8,.,TRBJ2-7,few
TGTGCCAGCAGCTTCGGAATGCGGGGTGGCTACACCTTC,CASSFGMRGGYTF,TRBV7-9,.,TRBJ1-2,once
TGTGCCAGCAGCTCACCCCCAGGTGAGCAGTTCTTC,CASSSPPGEQFF,TRBV13,.,TRBJ2-1,.
TGTGCCAGCAGGAAGGGACAGGGGCCGCCCGAGCAGTACTTC,CASRKGQGPPEQYF,TRBV2,TRBD1,TRBJ2-7,.